The rows below give T cell receptor beta chains drawn from one sample of a study of vaccination and CD4 T cells after COVID-19. From the PCR reads, TCRdb called clonotypes with MiXCR, one entry per CDR3 protein. The sample lists 9,000 to 13,000 distinct CDR3 sequences, roughly 26% seen once, with approximately 25% in the top ten. What these receptors recognize is not known. The sequencing used CD4+ T cells from blood, cultured in vitro, collected after SARS-CoV-2 vaccination. The receptors were sampled from a human donor who had recovered from COVID-19. Both conserved end residues are part of each CDR3. The D gene is left open where the match is weak. Expanded clones are given a class, and other clones once, few, many or no size at all.

V gene	clone size	J gene	D gene	CDR3 DNA	CDR3 protein
TRBV29-1	few	TRBJ2-7	TRBD1	TGCAGCGTTGACGACGGGACAGGCGGTTACGAGCAGTACTTC	CSVDDGTGGYEQYF
TRBV7-7	.	TRBJ2-7	.	TGTGCTAGCAGCCCGGTAGTACCATCCCATGCCTACGAGCAGTACTTC	CASSPVVPSHAYEQYF
TRBV7-8	few	TRBJ2-3	.	TGTGCCAGCAGCTTAGAGGGCCTTATTACAGATACGCAGTATTTT	CASSLEGLITDTQYF
TRBV24-1	.	TRBJ1-1	.	TGTGCCACCAGTGATCCGGGGGACGCGAACACTGAAGCTTTCTTT	CATSDPGDANTEAFF
TRBV28	medium-sized	TRBJ1-2	TRBD1	TGTGCCAGCAGTCCGGGACAGGGGGCGGACTATGGCTACACCTTC	CASSPGQGADYGYTF
TRBV4-1	once	TRBJ1-6	.	TGCGCCAGCAGCCAAGTCCTACTCCTGTACAGGCCCGACCTCCACTTT	CASSQVLLLYRPDLHF
TRBV6-5	few	TRBJ2-7	.	TGTGCCAGCAGTTACCGTCGAGTCTCCTACGAGCAGTACTTC	CASSYRRVSYEQYF
TRBV27	few	TRBJ2-7	.	TGTGCCAGCCCCTTCTTGGGACACTCAGCCTACGAGCAGTACTTC	CASPFLGHSAYEQYF
TRBV19	once	TRBJ2-3	TRBD2	TGTGCCAGTAGGCCCCGGGGAGGGGCCCCCACAGATACGCAGTATTTT	CASRPRGGAPTDTQYF
TRBV20-1	.	TRBJ2-2	.	TGCAGTGCCATAAGACAGGCCCTCACCGGGGAGCTGTTTTTT	CSAIRQALTGELFF
TRBV6-1	few	TRBJ2-7	.	TGTGCCAGCAAGCCCACTACAGCCGCCGGAAACTACGAGCAGTACTTC	CASKPTTAAGNYEQYF
TRBV12-3/TRBV12-4	.	TRBJ2-5	TRBD2	TGTGCCAGCAGTTATGCCGGGAGTAGCGGGAGCGCGGAGACCCAGTACTTC	CASSYAGSSGSAETQYF
TRBV7-6	few	TRBJ2-7	.	TGTGCCAGCAGCTTAGAAGGGGCCACACACAGGAGCTCCTACGAGCAGTACTTC	CASSLEGATHRSSYEQYF
TRBV28	.	TRBJ1-2	TRBD1	TGTGCCAGCAGTTTCCATGGGACAGGGAGATTCTATGGCTACACCTTC	CASSFHGTGRFYGYTF
TRBV6-5	.	TRBJ1-1	.	TGTGCCAGCAGTTACTCGAGTCAGACTGAAGCTTTCTTT	CASSYSSQTEAFF
TRBV18	.	TRBJ1-1	.	TGTGCCAGCTCACCGGGTTGGCCCGCCACTGAAGCTTTCTTT	CASSPGWPATEAFF
TRBV7-8	few	TRBJ2-7	.	TGTGCCAGCGGGATACTGACAGCAAGCTCCTACGAGCAGTACTTC	CASGILTASSYEQYF
TRBV20-1	medium-sized	TRBJ2-5	.	TGCAGTGCTAGGCAACAGGGAAGGCATCGGGAGACCCAGTACTTC	CSARQQGRHRETQYF
TRBV15	medium-sized	TRBJ2-7	TRBD2	TGTGCCACCAGCAGAGGTAGTGGGACTACCTACGAGCAGTACTTC	CATSRGSGTTYEQYF
TRBV7-8	medium-sized	TRBJ2-5	.	TGTGCCAGCAGCTTATTTCAAAAGACCCAGTACTTC	CASSLFQKTQYF
TRBV28	medium-sized	TRBJ2-5	TRBD1	TGTGCCAGCAGCAGCGCCGGGACAGCCCAAGAGACCCAGTACTTC	CASSSAGTAQETQYF
TRBV10-3	.	TRBJ1-1	.	TGTGCCATCTTGAAATTTTCCGCAGGGGTATCCACTGAAGCTTTCTTT	CAILKFSAGVSTEAFF
TRBV28	.	TRBJ1-2	.	TGTGCCAGCAGTTTAGAGGACAGCTACTATGGCTACACCTTC	CASSLEDSYYGYTF
TRBV20-1	few	TRBJ1-5	TRBD1	TGCAGTGCTTGGGACAGGGTTAGCAATCAGCCCCAGCATTTT	CSAWDRVSNQPQHF
TRBV5-1	.	TRBJ2-5	TRBD2	TGCGCCAGCAGCCGTGGGCCCGTAGCGGGAGGCGTGGAGACCCAGTACTTC	CASSRGPVAGGVETQYF
TRBV30	.	TRBJ2-5	.	TGTGCCTGGAACCGTAAGGGGGGGGAGACCCAGTACTTC	CAWNRKGGETQYF
TRBV7-9	.	TRBJ2-7	.	TGTGCCAACAGCGGCGGGCTGAGCTGGGAGCAGTACTTC	CANSGGLSWEQYF
TRBV19	.	TRBJ2-7	TRBD2	TGTGCCAGTAGTCGGGCTAGCGGGAAGACCTACGAGCAGTACTTC	CASSRASGKTYEQYF
TRBV6-1	few	TRBJ2-1	.	TGTGCCGCCGAGGGGACGGGCGGCAATGAGCAGTTCTTC	CAAEGTGGNEQFF
TRBV6-5	medium-sized	TRBJ2-7	.	TGTGCCAGCAGTTACACGGTGCTCTACGAGCAGTACTTC	CASSYTVLYEQYF
TRBV28	few	TRBJ1-1	.	TGTGCCAGCAGTCCACTCGGGGTCCGGGTTGAAGCTTTCTTT	CASSPLGVRVEAFF
TRBV28	.	TRBJ2-3	.	TGTGCCAGCAGGAGCGGGGCCGGGGGCGATACGCAGTATTTT	CASRSGAGGDTQYF
TRBV28	few	TRBJ1-5	.	TGTGCCAGCAGGCGCTTAGGGCGAGAGACCAATCAGCCCCAGCATTTT	CASRRLGRETNQPQHF
TRBV20-1	medium-sized	TRBJ2-5	TRBD1	TGCAGTGCCCTATACAGGGGAGTGGAGACCCAGTACTTC	CSALYRGVETQYF
TRBV6-5	.	TRBJ2-1	TRBD2	TGTGCCAGCAGTTATGGCGGGAGCTCCTACAATGAGCAGTTCTTC	CASSYGGSSYNEQFF
TRBV27	few	TRBJ2-7	TRBD2	TGTGCCAGCAGTTTATCTCGGGCTAGCGGGGAAAACGAGCAGTACTTC	CASSLSRASGENEQYF
TRBV7-2	large	TRBJ2-5	TRBD1	TGTGCCAGCAGCTTACGCAAGGGGACAGGGACAGAGACCCAGTACTTC	CASSLRKGTGTETQYF
TRBV6-2/TRBV6-3	.	TRBJ1-2	.	TGTGCCAGCAGAGCGCAGCACTATGGCTACACCTTC	CASRAQHYGYTF
TRBV20-1	few	TRBJ2-7	TRBD2	TGCAGTGCTAGACAGCCGGGACTAGTTTACGAGCAGTACTTC	CSARQPGLVYEQYF
TRBV4-1	.	TRBJ2-1	TRBD2	TGCGCCAGCAGCCAACCTTCTCCGGGACTAGCGATCCATGAGCAGTTCTTC	CASSQPSPGLAIHEQFF
TRBV2	.	TRBJ2-3	.	TGTGCCAGCAGTGTATTCGGGGCAGATACGCAGTATTTT	CASSVFGADTQYF
TRBV25-1	.	TRBJ1-2	.	TGTGCCAGCAGTGAAGCCGGGACCTATGGCTACACCTTC	CASSEAGTYGYTF
TRBV19	few	TRBJ2-3	TRBD2	TGTGCCAGTAGTACAACGGGGGGGAGCACAGATACGCAGTATTTT	CASSTTGGSTDTQYF
TRBV6-5	.	TRBJ2-2	.	TGTGCCAGCAGTTACTCGATGATCGCAGGCCCGAACACCGGGGAGCTGTTTTTT	CASSYSMIAGPNTGELFF
TRBV4-2	once	TRBJ2-3	.	TGTGCCAGCAGCCAAGATAGGGCTAGGGCTAGCACAGATACGCAGTATTTT	CASSQDRARASTDTQYF
TRBV20-1	few	TRBJ2-1	.	TGCAGTGCCCGACCGAGGGGGCGGGACTATGAGCAGTTCTTC	CSARPRGRDYEQFF
TRBV7-9	medium-sized	TRBJ2-5	.	TGTGCCAGCAGCCGAGCCGAGTCCCAGTACTTC	CASSRAESQYF
TRBV27	.	TRBJ1-6	.	TGTGCCAGCAGTTGGGGGGGGGGCAGCTCCTATAATTCACCCCTCCACTTT	CASSWGGGSSYNSPLHF
TRBV11-2	.	TRBJ2-5	TRBD1	TGTGCCAGCAGCTCTCGACAGGGGTACCAAGAGACCCAGTACTTC	CASSSRQGYQETQYF
TRBV7-2	once	TRBJ2-2	.	TGTGCCAGCAGCGCGGTACTTATGACCGGGGAGCTGTTTTTT	CASSAVLMTGELFF